One T cell receptor (beta chain) is described in this entry. What antigen it recognizes has not been identified. The data derive from a study of CXCR3-negative and CXCR3-positive naive CD8 T cells (dated by TCRdb to 2018 to 2020). Background on the whole study: In total, some 150 million TRB reads were obtained, which works out to roughly 1.5 +/- 0.3 million reads per library. Data from some twelve donors, pooled across two independent experiments, went into the diversity and physicochemical repertoire analyses. For the TRBV-TRBJ cluster analysis, the naive subsets came from about 5 donors, while the memory cells came from 3 donors. Overall study results and their limits: Surface CD5, linked to self-reactivity in mice, was comparable between naive subsets; TCR interaction strength was therefore also inferred from TRB CDR3 physicochemical properties. Comparably high repertoire diversity was found in both naive subsets, whereas much lower repertoire diversity was found in memory CD8+ T cells. CXCR3 expression partially decreased after cryopreservation, so most assays used freshly isolated PBMCs. Similar TRBV-TRBJ usage was shown by naive CXCR3-negative and CXCR3-positive cells from the same donor, whereas distinct patterns were shown by memory cells. Compared with CXCR3-negative naive cells, CXCR3-positive naive cells had TRB CDR3s with higher hydrophobicity (lower Kidera factor 4), lower energy, and higher strength and volume indices.

For each CD8+ T cell subset, flow sorting was done in triplicate, and roughly 320,000 cells per subset went directly into RLT lysis buffer. Naive CD8+ T cells were defined stringently as CD45RO-CCR7+CD27+CD95- to exclude memory contaminants. Using standard density gradient centrifugation, peripheral blood mononuclear cells were isolated from buffy coats. Naive CXCR3-negative and CXCR3-positive CD8+ T cells were flow-sorted on a FACSAria III. Total RNA was extracted from sorted cells with an RNeasy Mini Kit. Sequencing was carried out with a NextSeq 550. The Human TCR Profiling Kit (MiLaboratory) was used to prepare UMI-labeled 5' RACE TRB cDNA libraries. The full amount of extracted RNA was used for cDNA synthesis, and the full amount of resulting cDNA was used for PCR amplification. Libraries were prepared in parallel with an identical number of PCR cycles. The authors' pipeline ran thus. MIGEC and MiXCR extracted about 54,000 +/- 9,700 unique UMI-labeled TRB cDNA molecules per library, requiring at least two reads per UMI. On average, about 40,000 +/- 10,000 functional in-frame TRB CDR3 nucleotide clonotypes lacking stop codons were found per library. After downsampling to 5000 UMI-labeled TRB molecules per sample, diversity metrics, including normalized Shannon-Wiener and Chao1, were computed in VDJtools. Clonotype-size-weighted physicochemical properties of the central five CDR3 residues (interaction energy, strength, volume and Kidera factor 4) were computed in VDJtools. Each entry corresponds to one CDR3 protein sequence from reads that TCRdb reprocessed, and DNA is not given. These V and J calls originate from TCRdb's pipeline instead of the authors' own analysis. This sample's clone table shows tens of thousands of distinct CDR3 sequences. The top ten clonotypes cover 0.5% to 0.6% of the sample.

CDR1 LNHNV and CDR2 YYDKDF are derived from the germline V gene (reference sequence). Inclusive of the bounding cysteine and phenylalanine, the CDR3 is 14 residues long. Only the protein is on record. Sequenced: naive CXCR3+ CD8+ T cells from blood. The cell subset or site tag for this specimen amounts to: CD45RO-CCR7+CD27+CD95- naive CD8+ T cells expressing CXCR3 (TNR3+). The sequence derives from a human donor in good health. Some clones in this sample may be carry-over from other donors' samples. The chain employs TRBV15 and TRBJ1-1. The CDR3 reads as follows: CATSRDRMNTEAFF.